Below are 20 T cell receptor beta chains sequenced from a single sample in a study of PD-1 and CTLA-4 blockade in melanoma. Data came from immunoSEQ multiplex PCR; TCRdb stores just in-frame clones and leaves some out. The sample lists 31,000 or so clones, 88% occurring once. The sample consisted of CD8+ T cells from peripheral blood, taken from a patient given anti-PD-1 treatment. The source is a human donor with melanoma.

The rearrangement joins TRBV19 to TRBJ1-1; D unresolved. CDR1 and CDR2 from the germline V gene are LNHDA and SQIVND (reference sequence). This CDR3 has 13 amino acids. V dropped 6 bases and J dropped 6 bases, with 14 bases sitting between them. The DNA of the CDR3 is TGTGCCAGTAGCGTAGGAGGGTGGGCTGAAGCTTTCTTT. Translated, it gives CASSVGGWAEAFF.

This rearrangement joins TRBV7-9 to TRBJ1-1, with D possibly being TRBD1 (5 bases). CDR1 is SEHNR, CDR2 FQNEAQ, per germline (reference sequence). This CDR3 has 14 amino acids. Trimming left V 1 base short and J 1 base short, with 7 bases between. Written as DNA, the CDR3 is TGTGCCAGCAGCTTAGTAGGGACGAACACTGAAGCTTTCTTT. This gives the protein CASSLVGTNTEAFF.

V gene TRBV15 combines with J gene TRBJ2-3, with 8 bases lining up with TRBD2. J was trimmed by 1 base and V by 6 bases; bases with no gene match: 15. Germline-derived CDR1 and CDR2 are LNHNV and YYDKDF (reference sequence). This CDR3 has 18 residues. Written as DNA, the CDR3 is TGTGCCACCAGTCCTCCGGGGGGGGAAATAATGGGCACAGATACGCAGTATTTT. This codes for CATSPPGGEIMGTDTQYF. Filled out from reference TRBV15 and TRBJ2-3, the complete variable domain reads DAMVIQNPRYQVTQFGKPVTLSCSQTLNHNVMYWYQQKSSQAPKLLFHYYDKDFNNEADTPDNFQSRRPNTSFCFLDIRSPGLGDTAMYLCATSPPGGEIMGTDTQYFGPGTRLTVL.

This clone occurred a few times. This chain uses TRBV7-9 with TRBJ2-7; either TRBD1 or TRBD2 may supply D (6 bases each). Germline assignment: CDR1 SEHNR and CDR2 FQNEAQ (reference sequence). Trimming removed 5 bases at V and 2 bases at J, with 16 bases between. CDR3 length: 15 residues. The CDR3 region is CASSVPRGVTYEQYF. The DNA for the CDR3 is TGTGCCAGCAGCGTTCCTAGGGGGGTAACCTACGAGCAGTACTTC. Complete variable domain (other parts from reference TRBV7-9 and TRBJ2-7): DTGVSQNPRHKITKRGQNVTFRCDPISEHNRLYWYRQTLGQGPEFLTYFQNEAQLEKSRLLSDRFSAERPKGSFSTLEIQRTEQGDSAMYLCASSVPRGVTYEQYFGPGTRLTVT.

The chain is built from TRBV6-5 and TRBJ1-2; the D gene is possibly TRBD1 (6 bases). Trimming cost V 0 bases and J 5 bases, with 16 bases left between them. Germline V gene sequence: CDR1 MNHEY, CDR2 SVGAGI. The CDR3 spans 16 residues. CDR3 sequence: CASSYSVQGSSYGYTF. For the CDR3, the DNA is TGTGCCAGCAGTTACTCGGTTCAGGGGAGTTCATATGGCTACACCTTC.

The rearrangement uses TRBV7-9 and TRBJ2-3, with unresolved D. Between the trimmed V and J ends, which lost 1 base and 3 bases, there was a span of 8 bases. The germline V gene has CDR1 SEHNR and CDR2 FQNEAQ (reference sequence). This CDR3 spans 14 amino acids. The CDR3, as DNA: TGTGCCAGCAGCTTAGAAGCCGGAACAGATACGCAGTATTTT. Its translation: CASSLEAGTDTQYF. Full variable domain (remainder filled in from reference TRBV7-9 and TRBJ2-3): DTGVSQNPRHKITKRGQNVTFRCDPISEHNRLYWYRQTLGQGPEFLTYFQNEAQLEKSRLLSDRFSAERPKGSFSTLEIQRTEQGDSAMYLCASSLEAGTDTQYFGPGTRLTVL.

The chain recombines TRBV13 with TRBJ2-1, with a possible D match to TRBD2 (5 bases). V lost 7 bases, J lost 8 bases, and 27 bases lay in between. Germline assignment: CDR1 PRHDT and CDR2 FYEKMQ (reference sequence). The CDR3 spans 17 residues. The CDR3 loop reads CASMRTGIEGLGDEQFF. As DNA, the CDR3 is TGTGCCAGCATGCGCACGGGGATCGAGGGTCTTGGGGATGAGCAGTTCTTC.

This chain joins TRBV28 and TRBJ2-3; D possibly uses TRBD1 or TRBD2 (5 bases each). The V gene lost 10 bases and the J gene lost 2 bases, with 16 bases spanning the gap. Germline V gene sequence: CDR1 MDHEN, CDR2 SYDVKM. The CDR3 runs to 14 residues. The CDR3, as DNA: TGTGCCACCATCGGGGACCCTAACACAGATACGCAGTATTTT. It translates to CATIGDPNTDTQYF.

The V and J genes are TRBV28 and TRBJ1-2, with D unresolved. The CDR3 consists of 16 residues. Germline-derived CDR1 and CDR2 are MDHEN and SYDVKM. V dropped 6 bases and J dropped 7 bases, with 24 bases sitting between them. The chain's CDR3 is CASSPPGNLRWGGYTF. The CDR3 coding sequence is TGTGCCAGCAGCCCCCCGGGGAATCTGCGGTGGGGTGGCTACACCTTC.

For the CDR3, the DNA is TGCGCCAGCAGCCAGCTTGAGGAGCGGGGCTTCACAGATACGCAGTATTTT. It translates to CASSQLEERGFTDTQYF. This sequence joins TRBV4-3 and TRBJ2-3; 7 nucleotides line up with TRBD2. The CDR3 has 17 residues. V lost 3 bases to trimming and J lost 2 bases; unmatched junction nucleotides: 11. From germline, CDR1 is LGHNA and CDR2 YSLEER.

This clone was seen a single time. The chain has TRBV24-1 and TRBJ2-5, with D tentatively TRBD2 (6 bases). From germline, CDR1 is KGHDR and CDR2 SFDVKD. The length of the CDR3 is 14 residues. V was cut by 4 bases and J by 5 bases, with 13 bases left in between. Here the CDR3 reads CATSDSTSTETQYF. DNA of the CDR3: TGTGCCACCAGTGACTCGACTAGTACTGAGACCCAGTACTTC.

The gene calls are TRBV12-3 or TRBV12-4 and TRBJ2-1; no clear D. The CDR3 consists of 13 residues. V was cut by 3 bases and J by 2 bases, with 5 bases left in between. The CDR3 region is CASSLGAYNEQFF. As DNA, the CDR3 is TGTGCCAGCAGTTTGGGCGCCTACAATGAGCAGTTCTTC.

This CDR3 is CASSRPKGRRGLDSPLHF. CDR3 nucleotide sequence: TGTGCCAGCAGTCGCCCCAAGGGGAGAAGGGGCTTGGATTCACCCCTCCACTTT. This chain connects TRBV6-6 to TRBJ1-6; perhaps TRBD1 as D (5 bases). Germline loops: CDR1 MNHNY, CDR2 SVGAGI (reference sequence). The V end lost 5 bases, the J end lost 8 bases, and 25 bases lay between the germline ends. The CDR3 is 18 residues long.

V is TRBV4-1 and J is TRBJ2-1; 12 positions agree with TRBD1. Germline values: CDR1 MGHRA, CDR2 YSYEKL. Losses at the gene ends were 1 base for V and 8 bases for J; bases not matched to a gene: 9. The CDR3 length is 17 residues. CDR3 sequence (DNA): TGCGCCAGCAGCCAAGGGGGAGGGACAGGGGGCTCGGATGAGCAGTTCTTC. The encoded protein is CASSQGGGTGGSDEQFF.

This sequence joins TRBV28 and TRBJ2-3; TRBD1 agrees at 12 bases. The germline V gene encodes CDR1 MDHEN and CDR2 SYDVKM. This CDR3 spans 18 amino acids. The junction had 9 bases not matched to a gene; V was cut back by 3 bases and J by 2 bases. The CDR3 loop reads CASSFAPGTGGDTDTQYF. The CDR3 DNA sequence: TGTGCCAGCAGTTTTGCCCCCGGGACAGGGGGCGACACAGATACGCAGTATTTT.

V gene TRBV4-2 combines with J gene TRBJ2-7; 10 bases are shared with TRBD1. This CDR3 region has 16 residues. The germline gives CDR1 LGHNA, CDR2 YNFKEQ. The trim removed 4 bases at V and 6 bases at J, leaving 12 bases unmatched. In DNA form, the CDR3 reads TGTGCCAGCAGCCCATCCACCGGGACAGGGGAAGGCGAGCAGTACTTC. Protein: CASSPSTGTGEGEQYF.

This clone was counted a single time. This chain links TRBV6-6 with TRBJ2-1; D is ambiguous. Germline V gene lookup returns CDR1 MNHNY and CDR2 SVGAGI (reference sequence). Deletions cut 6 bases from V and 7 bases from J, with 7 bases between. The CDR3 totals 11 residues. CDR3 in DNA: TGTGCCAGCAGCACCGGGAATGAGCAGTTCTTC. Its translation is CASSTGNEQFF.

This chain connects TRBV2 to TRBJ2-1; D unresolved. The V end was cut by 3 bases, the J end by 4 bases, with 7 bases between. Germline V gene data show CDR1 as SNHLY and CDR2 as FYNNEI. The CDR3 runs 13 residues. The CDR3 coding sequence is TGTGCCAGCAGTGACTCAAGATACAATGAGCAGTTCTTC. Encoded protein: CASSDSRYNEQFF.

The rearrangement uses TRBV7-8 and TRBJ2-3; 7 bases are a match to TRBD2. Trimming cost V 5 bases and J 0 bases; bases outside gene matches: 5. Germline-derived CDR1 and CDR2 are SGHVS and FQNEAQ. The CDR3 is 15 amino acids. The CDR3 coding sequence is TGTGCCAGCAGCGGGGAGGGGTCTAGCACAGATACGCAGTATTTT. Translation gives CASSGEGSSTDTQYF.

The rearrangement joins TRBV4-3 to TRBJ2-2; D is possibly TRBD1 (6 bases). CDR1 and CDR2 (germline): LGHNA, YSLEER. The CDR3 spans 17 residues. Deletions cut 4 bases from V and 2 bases from J, with 17 bases between. The CDR3 spells CASSPHQTGFNTGELFF. The DNA of the CDR3 is TGCGCCAGCAGCCCTCATCAGACAGGCTTCAACACCGGGGAGCTGTTTTTT.